What follows are 6 T cell receptor beta chains derived from one specimen sequenced in a study of blood T cell repertoires in COVID-19. The protocol was immunoSEQ multiplex PCR, while the TCRdb copy is restricted to in-frame clones and leaves out a portion. Of a few hundred thousand clones listed, over 70% are singletons. Sequenced sample: peripheral blood. The origin of the receptors is a man in his fifties or sixties with active or convalescent COVID-19.

V usage is TRBV27 and J usage is TRBJ1-1, with unresolved D. Germline CDR1 reads MNHEY; CDR2 reads SMNVEV (reference sequence). This CDR3 contains 14 residues. Trimming removed 1 base at V and 4 bases at J, with 10 bases between. The CDR3 region has the DNA TGTGCCAGCAGTTTATATAAGCCGGGCACTGAAGCTTTCTTT. Its translation is CASSLYKPGTEAFF.

This chain uses TRBV7-9 with TRBJ2-1; possibly TRBD1 for D (6 bases). The CDR3 runs to 17 residues. Trimming shortened V by 6 bases and J by 0 bases, and 18 bases separated the two germline ends. Germline lookup yields CDR1 SEHNR and CDR2 FQNEAQ (reference sequence). The CDR3 DNA is TGTGCCAGCAGGCCACCAACAGGGCCGAACTCCTACAATGAGCAGTTCTTC. Protein sequence: CASRPPTGPNSYNEQFF.

This chain connects TRBV19 to TRBJ1-5; 9 bases line up with TRBD1. This CDR3 spans 13 amino acids. Germline CDR1 LNHDA, CDR2 SQIVND (reference sequence). The V and J ends lost 4 bases and 7 bases, in that order; junction bases with no gene match: 2. In DNA, the CDR3 is TGTGCCAGTAGTAGGACAGGGGAGCAGCCCCAGCATTTT. It specifies CASSRTGEQPQHF.

Notes on this clone: Other DNA sequences in the same sample also yield this CDR3. This chain connects TRBV12-3 or TRBV12-4 to TRBJ2-7; D gene unclear. CDR3 size: 11 residues. V lost 6 bases and J 2 bases, leaving 5 bases between the germline ends. The CDR3 DNA reads as TGTGCCAGCAGCCTAACCTACGAGCAGTACTTC. Translated, it gives CASSLTYEQYF.

V gene TRBV5-1 combines with J gene TRBJ2-3; maybe TRBD2 (6 bases). Germline CDR1 and CDR2: SGHRS and YFSETQ. Trimming stripped 5 bases from V and 9 bases from J, with 13 bases between. This CDR3 is built from 12 residues. The CDR3 DNA sequence: TGCGCCAGCAGTCTCCCGGGGGAGACGCAGTATTTT. It encodes CASSLPGETQYF.

The gene calls are TRBV6-9 and TRBJ1-1, with 9 positions matching TRBD1. J lost 1 base, V lost 2 bases, and 8 bases had no gene match. CDR3 size: 17 residues. Germline lookup yields CDR1 MNHGY and CDR2 SVAAGI. The CDR3 is CASSYHTGGRKNTEAFF. The CDR3 nucleotides are TGTGCCAGCAGTTATCATACAGGGGGCAGAAAGAACACTGAAGCTTTCTTT.